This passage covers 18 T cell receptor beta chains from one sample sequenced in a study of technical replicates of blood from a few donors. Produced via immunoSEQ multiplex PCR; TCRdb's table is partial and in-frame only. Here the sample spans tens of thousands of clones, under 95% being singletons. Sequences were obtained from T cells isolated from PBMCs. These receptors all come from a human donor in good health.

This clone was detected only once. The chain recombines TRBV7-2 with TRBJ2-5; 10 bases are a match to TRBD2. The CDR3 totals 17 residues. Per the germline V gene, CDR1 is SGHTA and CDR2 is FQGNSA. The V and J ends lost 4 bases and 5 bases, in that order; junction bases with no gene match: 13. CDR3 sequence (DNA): TGTGCCAGCAGCTACCAGGTGCCTAGCGGGAGTGGGGAGACCCAGTACTTC. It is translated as CASSYQVPSGSGETQYF.

The CDR3 DNA is TGCGCCAGCAGCCGAATTACGAACAGGGGGCCGGATGAAAAACTGTTTTTT. Protein sequence: CASSRITNRGPDEKLFF. The chain couples TRBV5-1 to TRBJ1-4; 9 bases fit TRBD1. This CDR3 is built from 17 residues. Germline loops: CDR1 SGHRS, CDR2 YFSETQ. V trimming: 4 bases; J trimming: 6 bases; junction bases outside the gene matches: 13.

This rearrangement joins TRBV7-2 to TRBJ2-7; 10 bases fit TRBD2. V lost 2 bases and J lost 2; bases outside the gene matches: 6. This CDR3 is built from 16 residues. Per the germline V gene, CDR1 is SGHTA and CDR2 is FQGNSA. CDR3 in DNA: TGTGCCAGCAGCTTAAGGTGGACTAGCGGTACCTACGAGCAGTACTTC. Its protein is CASSLRWTSGTYEQYF.

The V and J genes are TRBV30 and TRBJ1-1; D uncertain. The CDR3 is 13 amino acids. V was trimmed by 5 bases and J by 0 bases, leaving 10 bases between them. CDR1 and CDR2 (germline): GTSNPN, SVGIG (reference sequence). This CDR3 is CAWETEMNTEAFF. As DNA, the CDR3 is TGTGCCTGGGAGACTGAAATGAACACTGAAGCTTTCTTT.

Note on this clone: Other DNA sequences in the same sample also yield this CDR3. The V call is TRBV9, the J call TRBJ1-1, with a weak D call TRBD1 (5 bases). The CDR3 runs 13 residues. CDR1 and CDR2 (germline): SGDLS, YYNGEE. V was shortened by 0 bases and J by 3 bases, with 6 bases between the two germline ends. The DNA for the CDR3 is TGTGCCAGCAGCGTAGGGGGGGACACTGAAGCTTTCTTT. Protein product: CASSVGGDTEAFF.

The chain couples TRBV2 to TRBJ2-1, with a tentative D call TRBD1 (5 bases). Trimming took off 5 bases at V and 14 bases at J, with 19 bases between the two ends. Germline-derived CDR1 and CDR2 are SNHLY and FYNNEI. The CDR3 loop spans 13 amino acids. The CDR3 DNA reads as TGTGCCAGCAGTCCTACGACAGCGAGGTCGAAGTTCTTC. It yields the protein CASSPTTARSKFF.

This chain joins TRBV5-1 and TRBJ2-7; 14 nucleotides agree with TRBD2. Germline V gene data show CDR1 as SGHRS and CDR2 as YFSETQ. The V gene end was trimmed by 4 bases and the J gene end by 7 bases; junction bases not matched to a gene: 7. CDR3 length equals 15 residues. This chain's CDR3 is CASSGGTSGSSEQYF. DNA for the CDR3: TGCGCCAGCAGCGGCGGGACTAGCGGGAGCAGTGAGCAGTACTTC.

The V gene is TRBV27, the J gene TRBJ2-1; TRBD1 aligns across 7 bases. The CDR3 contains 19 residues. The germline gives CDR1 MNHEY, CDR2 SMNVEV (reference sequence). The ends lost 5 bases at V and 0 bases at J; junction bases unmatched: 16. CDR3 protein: CASSPKGQALRSSYNEQFF. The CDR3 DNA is TGTGCCAGCAGTCCCAAAGGACAGGCCTTAAGGAGCTCCTACAATGAGCAGTTCTTC.

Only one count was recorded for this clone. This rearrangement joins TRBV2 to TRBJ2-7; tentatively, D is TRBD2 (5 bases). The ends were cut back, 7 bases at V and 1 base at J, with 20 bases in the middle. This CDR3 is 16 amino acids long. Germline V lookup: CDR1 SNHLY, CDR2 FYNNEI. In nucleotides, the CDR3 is TGTGCCAGCAACCACCCGACGTACGGGATTTCCTACGAGCAGTACTTC. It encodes CASNHPTYGISYEQYF.

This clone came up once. CDR3 region: CASSLTANYEGGELFF. CDR3 coding DNA: TGTGCCAGCAGCTTAACAGCTAACTACGAGGGCGGGGAGCTGTTTTTT. The chain combines TRBV7-9 with TRBJ2-2; D is possibly TRBD2 (5 bases). Per germline, CDR1 SEHNR and CDR2 FQNEAQ (reference sequence). CDR3 length equals 16 residues. V was clipped by 2 bases and J by 7 bases, with 17 bases between them.

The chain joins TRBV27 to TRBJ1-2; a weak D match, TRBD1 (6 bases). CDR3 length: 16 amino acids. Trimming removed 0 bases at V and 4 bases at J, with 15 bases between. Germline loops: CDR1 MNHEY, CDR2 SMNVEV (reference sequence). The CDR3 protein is CASSLSPNRVAYGYTF. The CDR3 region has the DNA TGTGCCAGCAGTTTATCGCCCAACAGGGTGGCCTATGGCTACACCTTC.

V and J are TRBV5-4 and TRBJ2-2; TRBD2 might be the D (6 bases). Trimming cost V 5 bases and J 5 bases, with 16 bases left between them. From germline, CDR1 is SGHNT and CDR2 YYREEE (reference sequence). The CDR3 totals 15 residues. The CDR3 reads CASSSGTSVTGELFF. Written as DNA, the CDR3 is TGTGCCAGCAGTTCCGGGACTTCTGTGACCGGGGAGCTGTTTTTT.

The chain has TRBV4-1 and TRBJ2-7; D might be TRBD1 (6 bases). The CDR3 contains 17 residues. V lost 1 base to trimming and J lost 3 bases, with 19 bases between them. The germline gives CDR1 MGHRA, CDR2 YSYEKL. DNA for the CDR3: TGCGCCAGCAGCCAAGGACTCGGGACAAAGAAGGTCTACGAGCAGTACTTC. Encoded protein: CASSQGLGTKKVYEQYF.

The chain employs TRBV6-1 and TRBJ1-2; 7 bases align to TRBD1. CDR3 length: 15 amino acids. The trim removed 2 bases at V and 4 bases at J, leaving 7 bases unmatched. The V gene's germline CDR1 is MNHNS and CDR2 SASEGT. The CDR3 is CASSEQGTAIYGYTF. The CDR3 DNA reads TGTGCCAGCAGTGAACAAGGGACAGCCATCTATGGCTACACCTTC.

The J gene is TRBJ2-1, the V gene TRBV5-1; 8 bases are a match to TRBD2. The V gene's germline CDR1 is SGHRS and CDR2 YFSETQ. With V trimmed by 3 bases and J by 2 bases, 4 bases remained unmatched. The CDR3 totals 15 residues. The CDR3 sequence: CASSSAGETYNEQFF. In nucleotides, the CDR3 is TGCGCCAGCAGCTCAGCGGGGGAGACCTACAATGAGCAGTTCTTC.

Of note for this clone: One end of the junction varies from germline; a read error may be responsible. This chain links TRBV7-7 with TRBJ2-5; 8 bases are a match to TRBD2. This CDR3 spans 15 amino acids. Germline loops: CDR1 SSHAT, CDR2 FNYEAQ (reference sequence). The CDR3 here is CASSFSRGGQETQYF. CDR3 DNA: TGTGCTAGCAGCTTTAGCCGGGGGGGCCAAGAGACCCAGTACTTC.

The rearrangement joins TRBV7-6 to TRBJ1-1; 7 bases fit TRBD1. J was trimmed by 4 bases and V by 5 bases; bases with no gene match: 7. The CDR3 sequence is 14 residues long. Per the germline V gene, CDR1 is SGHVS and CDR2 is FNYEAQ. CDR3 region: CASSRNRGSTEAFF. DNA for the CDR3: TGTGCCAGCAGCCGAAACAGGGGAAGCACTGAAGCTTTCTTT.

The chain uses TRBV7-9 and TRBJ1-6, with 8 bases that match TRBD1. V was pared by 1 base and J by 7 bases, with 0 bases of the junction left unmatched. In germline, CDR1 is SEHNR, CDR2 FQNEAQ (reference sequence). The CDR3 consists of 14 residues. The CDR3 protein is CASSLGTGNSPLHF. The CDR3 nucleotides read TGTGCCAGCAGCTTAGGGACAGGGAATTCACCCCTCCACTTT.